This TCR beta chain was profiled in a study of CXCR3-negative and CXCR3-positive naive CD8 T cells. This CDR3 is 12 amino acids long. Carrying UMI labels, the TRB cDNA libraries were prepared through 5' RACE. TCRdb reworked the 5' RACE reads into one entry per CDR3 protein, no DNA. This sample contains about 90,000 distinct CDR3 sequences. This chain links TRBV12-3 or TRBV12-4 with TRBJ2-5. This sequence originates from a human donor in good health. Some clones in this sample may be carry-over from other donors' samples. The sequenced sample was naive CXCR3- CD8+ T cells from blood. The subset here: CD45RO-CCR7+CD27+CD95- naive CD8+ T cells lacking CXCR3 (TNR3-). The CDR3 protein is CASSFGPETQYF.